The sequence of this T cell receptor beta chain was determined in a study of cytomegalovirus exposure and HLA in healthy donors. The PCR employed 60 Vbeta primers together with 13 Jbeta primers. Sequencing was performed with immunoSEQ multiplex PCR; in TCRdb, only in-frame clones are kept and a portion is missing. Recorded for this sample: about 160,000 clones. Of note for this clone: The target antigen is unknown.

The length of the CDR3 is 18 residues. V lost 3 bases, J lost 7 bases, and 19 bases stayed unmatched. Germline CDR1 KGHSH, CDR2 LQKENI. Study-level findings and limits: There were 150 to 200 TCR beta chains listed as cytomegalovirus-associated. A missense DCLRE1C variant was associated with V- and J-gene trimming of TCR beta chains in a later analysis, and an independent cohort replicated the association.

This clonotype was obtained from a woman in her fifties or sixties in good health and CMV-seronegative. The genes are TRBV18 and TRBJ1-2; 8 bases align to TRBD1. The sequenced sample consisted of PBMCs. The CDR3 DNA is TGTGCCAGCTCACCCGAAAAGGGGGACAGGCTTATTTTAAGTGGCTACACCTTC. It yields the protein CASSPEKGDRLILSGYTF.